This T cell receptor beta chain was found in a study of spatial heterogeneity in lung cancer. TCRdb itself ran the 5' RACE reads through MiXCR, one entry per CDR3 protein. This table holds fewer than 9,500 distinct CDR3 sequences, 2.9% found once. This sample's time point: sample taken at primary tumor resection. No cells were sorted before sequencing. The whole RNA sequenced was extracted from tumor, nontumor lung or frozen PBMC. The V and J ends lost 5 bases and 5 bases respectively, with 19 bases between them. Germline V gives CDR1 SGHNT, CDR2 YYREEE (reference sequence). This CDR3 is 15 amino acids long. Ten or more counts support this clonotype. What it binds is unknown. Notes on the study in general: Intratumoral expanded alpha and beta TCR counts were found to track tumor mutation counts.

The sequence was collected from a male donor with early-stage non-small cell lung cancer. V usage is TRBV5-4 and J usage is TRBJ1-1; D remains unclear. Sequenced material: lung tumor tissue, taken at surgery. CDR3: CASSPKGNLVTEAFF. CDR3 coding DNA: TGTGCCAGCAGTCCCAAGGGCAATCTCGTAACTGAAGCTTTCTTT.